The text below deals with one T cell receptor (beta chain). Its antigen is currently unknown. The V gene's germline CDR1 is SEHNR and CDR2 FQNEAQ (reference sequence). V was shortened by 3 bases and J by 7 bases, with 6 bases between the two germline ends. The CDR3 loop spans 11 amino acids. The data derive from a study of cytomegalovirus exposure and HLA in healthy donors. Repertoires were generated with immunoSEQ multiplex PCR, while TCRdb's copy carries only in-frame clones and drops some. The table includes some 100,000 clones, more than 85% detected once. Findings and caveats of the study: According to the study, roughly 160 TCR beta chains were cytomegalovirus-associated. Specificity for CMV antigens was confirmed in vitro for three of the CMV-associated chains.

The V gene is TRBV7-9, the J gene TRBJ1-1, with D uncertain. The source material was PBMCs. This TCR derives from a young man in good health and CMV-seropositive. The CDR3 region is CASSLGDEAFF. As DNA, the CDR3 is TGTGCCAGCAGCTTGGGAGATGAAGCTTTCTTT. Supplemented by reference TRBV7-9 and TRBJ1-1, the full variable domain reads DTGVSQNPRHKITKRGQNVTFRCDPISEHNRLYWYRQTLGQGPEFLTYFQNEAQLEKSRLLSDRFSAERPKGSFSTLEIQRTEQGDSAMYLCASSLGDEAFFGQGTRLTVV.